The 24 T cell receptor beta chains in this list originate from one sample, sequenced in a study of T cells after yellow fever vaccination. TCRdb re-called the 5' RACE reads with MiXCR, one entry per CDR3 protein. In the table there are 150,000 to 200,000 distinct CDR3 sequences, 6% to 7.5% of which are singletons. The sequenced sample was CD4+ T cells sorted from PBMCs, obtained more than 4 days after the first yellow fever vaccination. Receptors originate from a man aged 18 to 29 who received the YFV17D yellow fever vaccine.

The chain combines TRBV9 with TRBJ2-3, with D unresolved. Trimming took 4 bases from V and 6 from J, leaving 18 bases between them. Germline CDR1 SGDLS, CDR2 YYNGEE. The CDR3 is made up of 15 amino acids. The CDR3 DNA reads TGTGCCAGCAGCCCCCGTCTGGCGATGACGGATACGCAGTATTTT. It codes for CASSPRLAMTDTQYF.

This clonotype was observed many times. The chain combines TRBV29-1 with TRBJ2-4, with 7 bases fitting TRBD1. The CDR3 loop spans 13 amino acids. Germline assignment: CDR1 SQVTM and CDR2 ANQGSEA. After removal of 1 base from V and 4 bases from J, the junction contained 1 base not matched to a gene. The CDR3 region has the DNA TGCAGCGTTGAAGGACAGGGAAAAAACATTCAGTACTTC. Translated: CSVEGQGKNIQYF.

There are many counts of this clonotype. The rearrangement joins TRBV20-1 to TRBJ2-7, with D unclear. V was shortened by 6 bases and J by 0 bases, with 12 bases between the two germline ends. Looked up from germline, CDR1 is DFQATT and CDR2 is SNEGSKA (reference sequence). This CDR3 spans 13 amino acids. The CDR3 sequence is CSAANTISYEQYF. The DNA of the CDR3 is TGCAGTGCCGCCAACACGATCTCCTACGAGCAGTACTTC.

This clonotype was observed many times. The chain couples TRBV20-1 to TRBJ2-5; TRBD2 matches 8 bases. Losses at the gene ends were 6 bases for V and 4 bases for J; bases not matched to a gene: 10. The CDR3 extends over 14 amino acids. Looked up from germline, CDR1 is DFQATT and CDR2 is SNEGSKA (reference sequence). The CDR3 bases are TGCAGTGCGGCGGGGGGATATTTGCGAGAGACCCAGTACTTC. It encodes CSAAGGYLRETQYF.

The chain combines TRBV6-5 with TRBJ1-2; 8 nucleotides agree with TRBD1. J gave up 6 bases and V 4 bases, and 10 bases lay outside the gene matches. The CDR3 is 15 residues long. CDR1 MNHEY and CDR2 SVGAGI come from the germline V gene. CDR3 sequence (DNA): TGTGCCAGCAGTTCCGACCGGGACAGGATCCATGGCTACACCTTC. This sequence encodes CASSSDRDRIHGYTF.

The chain's CDR3 is CASSWGQGDGGYTF. As DNA, the CDR3 is TGCGCCAGCAGCTGGGGACAGGGGGACGGTGGCTACACCTTC. V and J are TRBV5-1 and TRBJ1-2, with 11 bases that match TRBD1. Per the germline V gene, CDR1 is SGHRS and CDR2 is YFSETQ. Unmatched junction bases numbered 5, after V lost 3 bases and J lost 7 bases. This CDR3 is built from 14 residues.

On this clonotype: A much more abundant neighbour one base away suggests this may be a read error. The CDR3 end shows no conserved phenylalanine or tryptophan, and so a read error is likely. The J gene is TRBJ1-2, the V gene TRBV12-3 or TRBV12-4; 7 nucleotides agree with TRBD1. With V trimmed by 6 bases and J by 3 bases, 7 bases remained unmatched. CDR3 length: 14 residues. The CDR3 spells CASRLNQGDYGYTV. The CDR3 DNA reads as TGTGCCAGCAGGTTAAACCAGGGGGACTATGGCTACACCGTC.

This clonotype was recorded at least ten times. V is TRBV7-2 and J is TRBJ1-6; possibly TRBD1 for D (6 bases). V was pared by 4 bases and J by 4 bases, with 14 bases between. The CDR3 loop spans 16 amino acids. Germline V CDR1 and CDR2: SGHTA, FQGNSA. CDR3 DNA sequence: TGTGCCAGCAGCTCCCCGGGACAAATTTATAATTCACCCCTCCACTTT. Protein sequence: CASSSPGQIYNSPLHF.

This clonotype was counted only a few times. The J gene is TRBJ1-4, the V gene TRBV28; no reliable D call. The V gene lost 7 bases and the J gene lost 5 bases, with 14 bases spanning the gap. Germline V gene sequence: CDR1 MDHEN, CDR2 SYDVKM. The CDR3 has 14 residues. The CDR3 spells CASIAPDGNEKLFF. The CDR3 DNA sequence: TGTGCCAGCATAGCCCCGGACGGGAATGAAAAACTGTTTTTT.

This clonotype was observed a few times. The chain links TRBV5-1 to TRBJ2-2, with TRBD1 matching 10 bases. This CDR3 spans 15 amino acids. The J segment lost 7 bases and the V segment lost 6 bases, leaving 9 bases of the junction unmatched. Germline assignment: CDR1 SGHRS and CDR2 YFSETQ. CDR3 sequence: CASTRRTGGDGELFF. CDR3 bases: TGCGCCAGCACCCGTCGGACAGGGGGGGACGGGGAGCTGTTTTTT.

The chain is built from TRBV5-1 and TRBJ2-2, with D maybe TRBD2 (6 bases). The CDR3 sequence is 16 residues long. V shed 4 bases and J shed 0 bases, with 13 bases lying between them. The germline V gene encodes CDR1 SGHRS and CDR2 YFSETQ. The chain's CDR3 is CASSRRGTANTGELFF. CDR3 in DNA: TGCGCCAGCAGCCGGCGGGGTACTGCGAACACCGGGGAGCTGTTTTTT.

This clonotype was counted between two and nine times. The V call is TRBV6-5, the J call TRBJ1-2, with a possible D match to TRBD1 (5 bases). The CDR3 has 14 amino acids. V dropped 4 bases and J dropped 4 bases, with 13 bases sitting between them. Germline V gene sequence: CDR1 MNHEY, CDR2 SVGAGI. CDR3 sequence (DNA): TGTGCCAGCAGTTCGCAAGACAGCGGCTATGGCTACACCTTC. This translates into CASSSQDSGYGYTF.

This clonotype was detected only a few times. The chain has TRBV12-3 or TRBV12-4 and TRBJ2-5, with 12 bases identical to TRBD1. The CDR3 contains 14 residues. Trimming took 6 bases from V and 7 from J; bases not matched to a gene: 6. The CDR3 region is CASRPGQGAPTQYF. The CDR3 DNA reads as TGTGCCAGCAGGCCGGGACAGGGGGCACCGACCCAGTACTTC.

Only a few counts were recorded for this clonotype. The V gene is TRBV7-9, the J gene TRBJ1-1; 7 bases are a match to TRBD1. This CDR3 is 14 amino acids long. The ends lost 3 bases at V and 4 bases at J; junction bases unmatched: 5. From germline, CDR1 is SEHNR and CDR2 FQNEAQ (reference sequence). The CDR3 coding sequence is TGTGCCAGCAGCTTCTCCGGGACAGCCACTGAAGCTTTCTTT. Translating gives CASSFSGTATEAFF.

This clonotype was recorded at least ten times. The chain employs TRBV6-5 and TRBJ2-2; no clear D gene. The ends were cut back, 2 bases at V and 8 bases at J, with 12 bases in the middle. Germline CDR1 reads MNHEY; CDR2 reads SVGAGI. CDR3 length: 14 residues. The CDR3 loop is CASSYGPNGGELFF. The CDR3 DNA sequence: TGTGCCAGCAGTTACGGGCCAAACGGAGGGGAGCTGTTTTTT.

This clonotype came up many times. For the CDR3, the DNA is TGCGCCAGCAGTCTTGGACTAGCAGGCTACAATGAGCAGTTCTTC. This sequence encodes CASSLGLAGYNEQFF. This sequence joins TRBV5-1 and TRBJ2-1, with 8 positions matching TRBD2. This CDR3 contains 15 residues. Unmatched junction bases numbered 7, after V lost 5 bases and J lost 3 bases. CDR1 is SGHRS, CDR2 YFSETQ, per germline.

This clonotype was observed at least ten times. This chain connects TRBV5-1 to TRBJ2-1; D may be TRBD2 (6 bases). The CDR3 runs 15 residues. V dropped 0 bases and J dropped 4 bases, with 11 bases sitting between them. Germline V lookup: CDR1 SGHRS, CDR2 YFSETQ. This CDR3 reads CASSLAGEDYNEQFF. CDR3 nucleotides: TGCGCCAGCAGCTTGGCCGGGGAGGATTACAATGAGCAGTTCTTC. The full variable domain, with the rest looked up from reference TRBV5-1 and TRBJ2-1, is KAGVTQTPRYLIKTRGQQVTLSCSPISGHRSVSWYQQTPGQGLQFLFEYFSETQRNKGNFPGRFSGRQFSNSRSEMNVSTLELGDSALYLCASSLAGEDYNEQFFGPGTRLTVL.

The CDR3 loop reads CASSETGAAQETQYF. The CDR3, as DNA: TGCGCCAGCAGCGAGACGGGGGCCGCTCAAGAGACCCAGTACTTC. The chain has TRBV4-3 and TRBJ2-5; D may correspond to TRBD1 or TRBD2 (6 bases each). Looked up from germline, CDR1 is LGHNA and CDR2 is YSLEER. The CDR3 sequence is 15 residues long. Trimming cost V 5 bases and J 2 bases, with 15 bases left between them.

This clonotype has a count of ten or more. The rearrangement links TRBV7-3 to TRBJ2-7, with D perhaps matching TRBD1 or TRBD2 (5 bases each). Germline CDR1 and CDR2: SGHTA and FQGTGA. With 5 bases removed from V and 5 bases from J, the gap between germline ends came to 13 bases. This CDR3 contains 13 residues. DNA for the CDR3: TGTGCCAGCAGCCGTGGGGGAACTGACGAGCAGTACTTC. It is translated as CASSRGGTDEQYF. The entire variable domain, with the rest obtained from reference TRBV7-3 and TRBJ2-7, is as follows: GAGVSQTPSNKVTEKGKYVELRCDPISGHTALYWYRQSLGQGPEFLIYFQGTGAADDSGLPNDRFFAVRPEGSVSTLKIQRTERGDSAVYLCASSRGGTDEQYFGPGTRLTVT.

This clonotype was seen just once. At one end the junction does not follow the germline gene, possibly because of a read error. The chain carries TRBV5-1 and TRBJ2-2, with 7 bases matching TRBD2. This CDR3 has 14 residues. Looked up from germline, CDR1 is SGHRS and CDR2 is YFSETQ. The CDR3 region has the DNA TGCTCCAGCAGCGGGGTCAGGGAGGTCGGGGAGCTGTTTTTT. Its protein is CSSSGVREVGELFF.

This clonotype has ten or more counts. The CDR3: CASIADGGEQFF. CDR3 sequence (DNA): TGTGCCAGCATCGCCGACGGCGGGGAGCAGTTCTTC. This chain links TRBV12-3 or TRBV12-4 with TRBJ2-1; possible D gene TRBD2, 5 bases. The CDR3 sequence is 12 residues long. V shed 7 bases and J shed 10 bases, with 14 bases lying between them.

This clonotype appeared a few times. The CDR3 spells CASTRAGPGDQPQHF. The CDR3 nucleotides are TGTGCCAGTACTAGGGCAGGGCCAGGGGATCAGCCCCAGCATTTT. V usage is TRBV19 and J usage is TRBJ1-5; tentatively, D is TRBD1 (6 bases). V dropped 7 bases and J dropped 5 bases, with 18 bases sitting between them. CDR1 is LNHDA, CDR2 SQIVND, per germline (reference sequence). This CDR3 has 15 residues.

There are many counts of this clonotype. V is TRBV7-7 and J is TRBJ2-1; possible D gene TRBD2, 6 bases. V was clipped by 5 bases and J by 6 bases, with 14 bases between them. Germline values: CDR1 SSHAT, CDR2 FNYEAQ (reference sequence). The CDR3 runs 14 residues. The DNA for the CDR3 is TGTGCCAGCAGCCCTTGGGGGGTGGCCAATGAGCAGTTCTTC. This encodes CASSPWGVANEQFF. Drawing the rest from reference TRBV7-7 and TRBJ2-1, the complete variable domain is GAGVSQSPRYKVTKRGQDVTLRCDPISSHATLYWYQQALGQGPEFLTYFNYEAQPDKSGLPSDRFSAERPEGSISTLTIQRTEQRDSAMYRCASSPWGVANEQFFGPGTRLTVL.

This clonotype was detected only a few times. The rearrangement links TRBV5-1 to TRBJ2-5; the D is unclear. This CDR3 contains 15 residues. Trimming left V 0 bases short and J 2 bases short, with 11 bases between. Germline values: CDR1 SGHRS, CDR2 YFSETQ. CDR3 sequence reads: CASSLGQLRQETQYF. CDR3 in DNA: TGCGCCAGCAGCTTGGGACAACTAAGACAAGAGACCCAGTACTTC.